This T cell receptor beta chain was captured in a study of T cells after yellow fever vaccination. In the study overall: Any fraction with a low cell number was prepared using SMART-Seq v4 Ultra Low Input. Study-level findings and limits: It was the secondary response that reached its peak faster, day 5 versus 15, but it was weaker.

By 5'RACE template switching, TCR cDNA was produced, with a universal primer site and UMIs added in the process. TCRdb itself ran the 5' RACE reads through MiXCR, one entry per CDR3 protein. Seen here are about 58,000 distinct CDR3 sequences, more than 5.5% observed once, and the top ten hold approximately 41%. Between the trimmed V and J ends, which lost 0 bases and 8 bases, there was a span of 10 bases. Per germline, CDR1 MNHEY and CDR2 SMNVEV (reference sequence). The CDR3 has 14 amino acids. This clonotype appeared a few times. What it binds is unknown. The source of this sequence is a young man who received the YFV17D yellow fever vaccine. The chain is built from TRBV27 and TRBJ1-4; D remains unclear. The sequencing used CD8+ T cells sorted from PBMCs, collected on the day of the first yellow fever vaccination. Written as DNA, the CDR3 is TGTGCCAGCAGTTTATCGCTGGATTCCGAAAAACTGTTTTTT. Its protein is CASSLSLDSEKLFF.